The T cell receptor beta chain described here comes from a study of beta chain features in type 1 diabetes. This clone has a handful of counts. Based on CD45RO/CCR7/CD25/CD127/CD95/CD27, CD4+ regulatory, stem cell-like memory, naive and central memory cells were sorted. All of the isolated RNA was reverse transcribed, so expressed TCRB transcripts were sequenced. Only in-frame clones appear in the TCRdb table, and some are missing; sequencing was by immunoSEQ multiplex PCR. Of approximately 200,000 clones listed, 9.6% are singletons. Sequenced: naive CD4+ T cells from blood. This clonotype originated in a woman younger than 35 in good health.

This CDR3 is CAWSVRAGDGYTF. The CDR3 coding sequence is TGTGCCTGGAGTGTACGGGCAGGGGATGGCTACACCTTC. The chain combines TRBV30 with TRBJ1-2; tentatively, D is TRBD1 (6 bases). Germline CDR1 reads GTSNPN; CDR2 reads SVGIG (reference sequence). V gave up 0 bases and J gave up 6 bases, with 11 bases separating them. This CDR3 has 13 residues.